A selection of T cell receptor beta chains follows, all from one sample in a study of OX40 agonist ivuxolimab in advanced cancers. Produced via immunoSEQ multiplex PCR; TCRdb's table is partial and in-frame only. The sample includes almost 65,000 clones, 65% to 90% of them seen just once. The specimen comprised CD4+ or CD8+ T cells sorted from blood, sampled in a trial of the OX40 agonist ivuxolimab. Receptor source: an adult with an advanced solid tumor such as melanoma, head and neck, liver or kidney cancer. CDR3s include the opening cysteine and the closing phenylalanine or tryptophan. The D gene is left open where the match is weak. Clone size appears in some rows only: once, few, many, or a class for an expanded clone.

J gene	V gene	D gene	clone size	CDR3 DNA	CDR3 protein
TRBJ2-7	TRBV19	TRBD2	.	TGTGCCAGTACCGCTGGGGGGGGTGGCGAGCAGTACTTC	CASTAGGGGEQYF
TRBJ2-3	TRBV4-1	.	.	TGCGCCAGCAGCCAAGGTTTCGGGCTAATCACAGATACGCAGTATTTT	CASSQGFGLITDTQYF
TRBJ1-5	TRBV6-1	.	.	TGTGCCGGCAGTAGACTTACGGATAGCAATCAGCCCCAGCATTTT	CAGSRLTDSNQPQHF
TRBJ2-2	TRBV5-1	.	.	TGCGCCAGCAGCTCCGGACCCTCGAACACCGGGGAGCTGTTTTTT	CASSSGPSNTGELFF
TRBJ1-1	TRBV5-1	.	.	TGCGCCAGCAGCTTGAGCTGGGAGACTGAAGCTTTCTTT	CASSLSWETEAFF
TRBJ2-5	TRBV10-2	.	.	TGCGCCAGCAGGGCCCCCCACGGGGGCCAAGAGACCCAGTACTTC	CASRAPHGGQETQYF
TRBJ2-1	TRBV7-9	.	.	TGTGCCAGCAGCCCTAACGAAGCTTCTGAGCAGTTCTTC	CASSPNEASEQFF
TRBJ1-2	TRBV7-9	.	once	TGTGCCAGCAGCCTCCCGGGACGGACCTATGGCTACACCTTC	CASSLPGRTYGYTF
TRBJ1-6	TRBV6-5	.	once	TGTGCCAGCAGTCGAGCCTTCTTGGACCTCCACTTT	CASSRAFLDLHF
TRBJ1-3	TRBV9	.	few	TGTGCCAGCAGCCCCCACCCGGGCACCACCAATAGTGGAAACACCATATATTTT	CASSPHPGTTNSGNTIYF
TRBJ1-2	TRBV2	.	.	TGTGCCAGCAGTTCCAGTCTAGATGGCTACACCTTC	CASSSSLDGYTF
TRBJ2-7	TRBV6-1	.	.	TGTGCCAGCAGTTCGGGGTCCTTACTAACTGTGCAGTACTTC	CASSSGSLLTVQYF
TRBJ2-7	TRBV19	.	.	TGTGCCAGTAGTCGGACAGTATCCTACGAGCAGTACTTC	CASSRTVSYEQYF
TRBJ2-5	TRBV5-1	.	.	TGCGCCAGCAGTCTGACCCGAACCCAAGAGACCCAGTACTTC	CASSLTRTQETQYF
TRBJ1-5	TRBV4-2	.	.	TGTGCCAGCAGCCAAGAGTGGGGCAATCAGCCCCAGCATTTT	CASSQEWGNQPQHF
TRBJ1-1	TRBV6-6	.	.	TGTGCCAGCAGTTACCCTGCAGGGAACACTGAAGCTTTCTTT	CASSYPAGNTEAFF
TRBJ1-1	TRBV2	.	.	TGTGCCAGCAGTGAAGTAAGGAACACCTTACTGGGTGAAGCTTTCTTT	CASSEVRNTLLGEAFF
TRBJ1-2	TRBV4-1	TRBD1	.	TGCGCCAGCAGCCAGACAGGGAACTATGGCTACACCTTC	CASSQTGNYGYTF
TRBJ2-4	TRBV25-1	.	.	TGTGCCAGCAGCCCCCCAAGGGCCAAAAACATTCAGTACTTC	CASSPPRAKNIQYF
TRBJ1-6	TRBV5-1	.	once	TGCGCCAGCAGCTTACAGGGTCGTTCACCCCTCCACTTT	CASSLQGRSPLHF
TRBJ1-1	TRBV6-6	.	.	TGTGCCAGCAGTTACGGGACGGAGAACACTGAAGCTTTCTTT	CASSYGTENTEAFF
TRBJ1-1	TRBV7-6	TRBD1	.	TGTGCCAGCAGCACCGGCGTTCGGGACAGGAACACTGAAGCTTTCTTT	CASSTGVRDRNTEAFF
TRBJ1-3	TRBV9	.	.	TGTGCCAGCAGCCCTCCCGGGAACACCATATATTTT	CASSPPGNTIYF
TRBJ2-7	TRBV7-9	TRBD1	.	TGTGCCAGCAGCTCCGGACAGGGGGTTGTGGGCGAGCAGTACTTC	CASSSGQGVVGEQYF
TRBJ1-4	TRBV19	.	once	TGTGCCAGTAGTGCGCCCACGCAGGGTAAAGCGGAAAAACTGTTTTTT	CASSAPTQGKAEKLFF
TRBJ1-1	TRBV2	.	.	TGTGCCAGCAGTATTAGGGGAGGTGGCACTGAAGCTTTCTTT	CASSIRGGGTEAFF
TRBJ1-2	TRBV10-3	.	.	TGTGCCATCAGTGCGTGGGATGGCTACACCTTC	CAISAWDGYTF
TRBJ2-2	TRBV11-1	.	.	TGTGCCAGCAGCCCCAGGACGGGGGCAAGGAACACCGGGGAGCTGTTTTTT	CASSPRTGARNTGELFF
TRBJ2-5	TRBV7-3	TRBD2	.	TGTGCCAGCAGCCCAGGGACTAGCCGCCAAGAGACCCAGTACTTC	CASSPGTSRQETQYF
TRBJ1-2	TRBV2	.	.	TGTGCCAGCAGTGAAGTACAGCTGATCTATGGCTACACCTTC	CASSEVQLIYGYTF
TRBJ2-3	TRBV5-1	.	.	TGCGCCAGCAGCTTGCGTGGACTCAACACAGATACGCAGTATTTT	CASSLRGLNTDTQYF
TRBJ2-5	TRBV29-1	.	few	TGCAGCGTAGGGCTAGCGCAAGAGACCCAGTACTTC	CSVGLAQETQYF
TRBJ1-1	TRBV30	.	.	TGTGCCTACCAGAACACTGAAGCTTTCTTT	CAYQNTEAFF
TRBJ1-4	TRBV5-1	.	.	TGCGCCAGCAGCCCCAGCCCGCCCAATGAAAAACTGTTTTTT	CASSPSPPNEKLFF
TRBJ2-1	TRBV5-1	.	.	TGCGCCAGCAGCGGGGGGTCCTCCTACAATGAGCAGTTCTTC	CASSGGSSYNEQFF
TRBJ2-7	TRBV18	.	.	TGTGCCAGCTCACCCCTGGGAGGTGTCGGGTACGAGCAGTACTTC	CASSPLGGVGYEQYF
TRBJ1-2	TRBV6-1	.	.	TGTGCCAGCAGTGAAGAAAGGACCTATGGCTACACCTTC	CASSEERTYGYTF
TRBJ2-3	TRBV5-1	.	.	TGCGCCAGCAGCTTGGTCGGATGGGCAGGGGCAGATACGCAGTATTTT	CASSLVGWAGADTQYF
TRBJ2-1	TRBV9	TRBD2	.	TGTGCCAGCAGCGTAGACCCTCCTAGCGGGATTCACAATGAGCAGTTCTTC	CASSVDPPSGIHNEQFF
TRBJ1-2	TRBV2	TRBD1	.	TGTGCCAGCAAAGGACAGGACAGGAGGAGCTACACCTTC	CASKGQDRRSYTF